The 30 T cell receptor beta chains presented below share a single source sample, sequenced in a study of control samples from healthy donors and cancer patients. Here immunoSEQ multiplex PCR was the method, and the copy in TCRdb shows in-frame clones only, minus some. The sample lists about 120,000 clones; around 89% were seen once. Sequenced: blood. These receptors were collected from a man between 40 and 49 years old in good health.

The chain employs TRBV7-2 and TRBJ1-2; possibly TRBD1 for D (5 bases). Germline V lookup: CDR1 SGHTA, CDR2 FQGNSA. This CDR3 region has 17 residues. V lost 5 bases and J lost 3, with 22 bases in between. The CDR3 DNA sequence: TGTGCCAGCAGCCGTCGTTTGGGACCCACAGGAGACTATGGCTACACCTTC. It translates to CASSRRLGPTGDYGYTF.

The sample holds a few counts of this clone. V usage is TRBV5-4 and J usage is TRBJ2-2; TRBD1 matches 8 bases. The CDR3 runs 16 residues. The trim removed 0 bases at V and 4 bases at J, leaving 5 bases unmatched. Looked up from germline, CDR1 is SGHNT and CDR2 is YYREEE (reference sequence). The CDR3 DNA reads as TGTGCCAGCAGCTTGGCCCAGGGGGCGGGCACCGGGGAGCTGTTTTTT. Translation gives CASSLAQGAGTGELFF.

J is TRBJ1-1 and V is TRBV6-6; D call uncertain. The CDR3 consists of 14 residues. Germline V CDR1 and CDR2: MNHNY, SVGAGI (reference sequence). Trimming left V 2 bases short and J 1 base short, with 8 bases between. The CDR3 DNA is TGTGCCAGCAGTTACGTGACGGGGAACACTGAAGCTTTCTTT. This sequence encodes CASSYVTGNTEAFF.

V usage is TRBV7-8 and J usage is TRBJ2-7; no definite D call. The CDR3 is made up of 12 amino acids. Trimming pared 5 bases from V and 6 bases from J, leaving 11 bases between. CDR1 is SGHVS and CDR2 is FQNEAQ in the germline V gene. In nucleotides, the CDR3 is TGTGCCAGCAGCGACCGTCTCTCCGAGCAGTACTTC. As protein: CASSDRLSEQYF.

V and J are TRBV16 and TRBJ1-2; D not resolved. The CDR3 runs 15 residues. CDR1 is KGHSY, CDR2 FQNENV, per germline. V lost 2 bases to trimming and J lost 5 bases, with 15 bases between them. CDR3 region: CASSQPGLNPYGYTF. The CDR3 nucleotides read TGTGCCAGCAGCCAACCCGGTTTGAACCCATATGGCTACACCTTC.

The chain employs TRBV30 and TRBJ2-1, with D tentatively TRBD1 or TRBD2 (5 bases each). With 0 bases removed from V and 0 bases from J, the gap between germline ends came to 9 bases. This CDR3 comprises 15 residues. Germline CDR1 is GTSNPN and CDR2 is SVGIG (reference sequence). The CDR3: CAWSVPGRSYNEQFF. In nucleotides, the CDR3 is TGTGCCTGGAGTGTACCGGGACGCTCCTACAATGAGCAGTTCTTC.

The gene calls are TRBV4-3 and TRBJ1-6, with 10 nucleotides matching TRBD1. With V trimmed by 4 bases and J by 10 bases, 10 bases remained unmatched. The length of the CDR3 is 16 residues. Germline-derived CDR1 and CDR2 are LGHNA and YSLEER. CDR3 in DNA: TGCGCCAGCAGCCTCAGATGGGACAGGGGTGGATCACCCCTCCACTTT. The encoded protein is CASSLRWDRGGSPLHF.

The V gene is TRBV19, the J gene TRBJ2-5; 12 bases map to TRBD1. This CDR3 has 15 residues. With 6 bases clipped from V and 6 bases from J, the junction kept 8 bases outside the gene matches. Germline V gene lookup returns CDR1 LNHDA and CDR2 SQIVND (reference sequence). CDR3: CASRPGTGGAKTQYF. The DNA for the CDR3 is TGTGCCAGTAGACCGGGGACAGGGGGCGCAAAGACCCAGTACTTC.

The V and J genes are TRBV7-9 and TRBJ1-1, with a tentative D call TRBD1 (6 bases). Germline CDR1 is SEHNR and CDR2 is FQNEAQ (reference sequence). The CDR3 contains 14 residues. Trimming removed 1 base at V and 7 bases at J, with 13 bases between. The CDR3 DNA reads TGTGCCAGCAGCTTAGTAGCAGGGGCGTTTGAAGCTTTCTTT. Protein: CASSLVAGAFEAFF. Using reference TRBV7-9 and TRBJ1-1 for the parts outside the CDR3, the full variable domain is DTGVSQNPRHKITKRGQNVTFRCDPISEHNRLYWYRQTLGQGPEFLTYFQNEAQLEKSRLLSDRFSAERPKGSFSTLEIQRTEQGDSAMYLCASSLVAGAFEAFFGQGTRLTVV.

The rearrangement joins TRBV5-4 to TRBJ2-5, with D unclear. Looked up from germline, CDR1 is SGHNT and CDR2 is YYREEE (reference sequence). CDR3 length: 13 amino acids. V lost 3 bases, J lost 3 bases, and 9 bases lay in between. The CDR3 here is CASSSNGEETQYF. In DNA, the CDR3 is TGTGCCAGCAGCTCGAATGGGGAAGAGACCCAGTACTTC. Together with reference TRBV5-4 and TRBJ2-5, the CDR3 gives the full variable domain: ETGVTQSPTHLIKTRGQQVTLRCSSQSGHNTVSWYQQALGQGPQFIFQYYREEENGRGNFPPRFSGLQFPNYSSELNVNALELDDSALYLCASSSNGEETQYFGPGTRLLVL.

The genes are TRBV24-1 and TRBJ1-4; D unclear. The CDR3 consists of 14 residues. In germline, CDR1 is KGHDR, CDR2 SFDVKD. The V and J ends lost 4 bases and 0 bases respectively, with 5 bases between them. The chain's CDR3 is CATSDSPTNEKLFF. CDR3 in DNA: TGTGCCACCAGTGACAGCCCAACTAATGAAAAACTGTTTTTT.

The chain links TRBV27 to TRBJ2-3, with TRBD2 identical over 7 bases. The CDR3 is 16 residues long. Germline V gene lookup returns CDR1 MNHEY and CDR2 SMNVEV (reference sequence). The J segment lost 7 bases and the V segment lost 6 bases, leaving 16 bases of the junction unmatched. CDR3 region: CASRTNSGFGTYTQYF. DNA of the CDR3: TGTGCCAGCAGAACTAATAGCGGGTTCGGAACCTATACGCAGTATTTT.

This clone appeared a few times. The chain couples TRBV10-1 to TRBJ2-7; tentatively, D is TRBD1 or TRBD2 (5 bases each). Deletions cut 0 bases from V and 2 bases from J, with 8 bases between. Per germline, CDR1 WNHNN and CDR2 SYGVQD (reference sequence). The CDR3 extends over 14 amino acids. CDR3 residues: CASSESGTAYEQYF. For the CDR3, the DNA is TGCGCCAGCAGTGAGTCGGGGACCGCCTACGAGCAGTACTTC.

The rearrangement uses TRBV4-1 and TRBJ1-1; TRBD1 matches at 10 bases. V lost 1 base and J lost 5; bases outside the gene matches: 10. Germline CDR1 MGHRA, CDR2 YSYEKL. The length of the CDR3 is 17 residues. The CDR3 region is CASSQVGTGELGTEAFF. The CDR3 nucleotides are TGCGCCAGCAGCCAAGTTGGGACAGGGGAGTTGGGGACTGAAGCTTTCTTT.

This chain's CDR3 is CAWSVTQGGSPLHF. CDR3 DNA sequence: TGTGCCTGGAGTGTAACACAGGGTGGTTCACCCCTCCACTTT. The rearrangement joins TRBV30 to TRBJ1-6; tentative D call: TRBD1 (6 bases). The germline V and J ends were trimmed by 0 bases and 9 bases, with 12 bases remaining between them. Germline V CDR1 and CDR2: GTSNPN, SVGIG (reference sequence). The CDR3 length is 14 residues. Drawing the rest from reference TRBV30 and TRBJ1-6, the complete variable domain is SQTIHQWPATLVQPVGSPLSLECTVEGTSNPNLYWYRQAAGRGLQLLFYSVGIGQISSEVPQNLSASRPQDRQFILSSKKLLLSDSGFYLCAWSVTQGGSPLHFGNGTRLTVT.

V and J are TRBV7-2 and TRBJ1-2; TRBD1 aligns across 8 bases. J gave up 4 bases and V 4 bases, and 8 bases lay outside the gene matches. This CDR3 contains 15 residues. The V gene's germline CDR1 is SGHTA and CDR2 FQGNSA. The CDR3 loop is CASSSQTGAFYGYTF. CDR3 bases: TGTGCCAGCAGCTCCCAGACAGGGGCCTTCTATGGCTACACCTTC.

This chain connects TRBV28 to TRBJ1-5; 7 bases are a match to TRBD1. The V segment lost 1 base and the J segment 3 bases; nucleotides outside the gene matches: 6. Germline CDR1 is MDHEN and CDR2 is SYDVKM. There are 16 residues in the CDR3. The CDR3 reads CASSLLKQGSNQPQHF. In nucleotides, the CDR3 is TGTGCCAGCAGTTTATTGAAACAGGGGTCCAATCAGCCCCAGCATTTT.

For the CDR3, the DNA is TGCGCCAGCAGCTACGGACAGGGGGCAGAGTCACCCCTCCACTTT. It codes for CASSYGQGAESPLHF. The chain joins TRBV5-1 to TRBJ1-6; TRBD1 matches 11 bases. CDR3 size: 15 residues. Per germline, CDR1 SGHRS and CDR2 YFSETQ. V gave up 3 bases and J gave up 10 bases; unmatched junction bases: 6.

V usage is TRBV11-2 and J usage is TRBJ1-6; D remains ambiguous. V shed 5 bases and J shed 4 bases, with 9 bases lying between them. The length of the CDR3 is 14 residues. Germline CDR1 SGHAT, CDR2 FQNNGV. Here the CDR3 DNA reads TGTGCCAGCAGCATTACACAATATAATTCACCCCTCCACTTT. This codes for CASSITQYNSPLHF.

V and J are TRBV7-8 and TRBJ1-2, with 7 bases that match TRBD1. CDR1 and CDR2 from the germline V gene are SGHVS and FQNEAQ. V gave up 5 bases and J gave up 5 bases; unmatched junction bases: 5. The CDR3 has 13 residues. The CDR3 coding sequence is TGTGCCAGCAGCATCGCGGGACAGTATGGCTACACCTTC. This sequence encodes CASSIAGQYGYTF. Complete variable domain (other parts from reference TRBV7-8 and TRBJ1-2): GAGVSQSPRYKVAKRGQDVALRCDPISGHVSLFWYQQALGQGPEFLTYFQNEAQLDKSGLPSDRFFAERPEGSVSTLKIQRTQQEDSAVYLCASSIAGQYGYTFGSGTRLTVV.

The chain uses TRBV3-1 (or the pseudogene TRBV3-2) and TRBJ1-6; maybe TRBD1 (6 bases). CDR3 size: 15 residues. Germline CDR1 reads LGHDT; CDR2 reads YNNKEL (reference sequence). V lost 0 bases and J 10 bases, leaving 13 bases between the germline ends. The CDR3 loop reads CASSQDYREASPLHF. The CDR3 bases are TGTGCCAGCAGCCAAGATTACAGGGAAGCCTCACCCCTCCACTTT.

The genes are TRBV19 and TRBJ2-7; D not certain. The germline CDR1 and CDR2 sequences are LNHDA and SQIVND (reference sequence). V gave up 5 bases and J gave up 0 bases, with 11 bases separating them. The CDR3 length is 14 residues. The CDR3 reads CASSPNDPSYEQYF. The CDR3, as DNA: TGTGCCAGTAGTCCCAATGACCCCTCCTACGAGCAGTACTTC.

In the case of this clone: Since no conserved phenylalanine or tryptophan closes the CDR3, a read error is the likely cause. It is unclear where the CDR3 begins or ends on the DNA, so no DNA is shown, and the CDR3 is as TCRdb lists it. This rearrangement joins TRBV24-1 to TRBJ1-2; TRBD1, as called in the table, went unchecked against the DNA. Germline-derived CDR1 and CDR2 are KGHDR and SFDVKD. With termini counted, the CDR3 has 11 amino acids. The chain's CDR3 is CATSEPPGQGI.

A word on this clone: Given a much more abundant clone one base away, this may be a read error. CDR3 sequence reads: CASSLNNQPQHF. The CDR3 nucleotides are TGTGCCAGCAGCTTAAACAATCAGCCCCAGCATTTT. The V call is TRBV7-9, the J call TRBJ1-5; no firm D call. The germline gives CDR1 SEHNR, CDR2 FQNEAQ (reference sequence). This CDR3 is built from 12 residues. V was pared by 2 bases and J by 3 bases, with 2 bases between.

V gene TRBV28 combines with J gene TRBJ1-1; perhaps TRBD1 as D (5 bases). This CDR3 has 15 residues. Germline loops: CDR1 MDHEN, CDR2 SYDVKM. The V end lost 2 bases, the J end lost 4 bases, and 14 bases lay between the germline ends. This CDR3 is CASSLGGEGGTEAFF. The CDR3, as DNA: TGTGCCAGCAGTTTAGGGGGTGAAGGCGGCACTGAAGCTTTCTTT.

This chain joins TRBV29-1 and TRBJ2-3; 14 nucleotides line up with TRBD2. Germline V lookup: CDR1 SQVTM, CDR2 ANQGSEA. Trimming removed 3 bases from V and 6 bases from J; junction bases left unmatched: 2. The CDR3 totals 14 residues. As DNA, the CDR3 is TGCAGCGTTGAGACTAGCGGGGGGGCTGATACGCAGTATTTT. Translating gives CSVETSGGADTQYF.

The V and J genes are TRBV6-4 and TRBJ2-6; maybe TRBD1 (5 bases). Trimming shortened V by 2 bases and J by 0 bases, and 5 bases separated the two germline ends. CDR3 length: 15 residues. Per the germline V gene, CDR1 is MRHNA and CDR2 is SNTAGT. The CDR3 DNA follows: TGTGCCAGCAGTGACGACAGCTCTGGGGCCAACGTCCTGACTTTC. Translated, it gives CASSDDSSGANVLTF.

This chain links TRBV29-1 with TRBJ1-2; 7 bases agree with TRBD1. Germline trimming cut 2 bases from V and 6 bases from J; bases unmatched to any gene: 9. This CDR3 is 14 amino acids long. Germline loops: CDR1 SQVTM, CDR2 ANQGSEA. CDR3: CSVETRQGVHGYTF. In DNA, the CDR3 is TGCAGCGTTGAAACGAGGCAGGGGGTTCATGGCTACACCTTC.

The rearrangement uses TRBV25-1 and TRBJ1-3, with D unclear. Deletions cut 5 bases from V and 3 bases from J, with 14 bases between. CDR3 size: 15 residues. The germline CDR1 and CDR2 sequences are MGHDK and SYGVNS. The CDR3 nucleotides read TGTGCCAGCAGTTTTCGGGGTTTGGGTGGAAACACCATATATTTT. Protein product: CASSFRGLGGNTIYF.

This clone was found once. This chain links TRBV6-1 with TRBJ1-5, with D perhaps matching TRBD1 (5 bases). The V end lost 2 bases, the J end lost 0 bases, and 11 bases lay between the germline ends. CDR3 size: 16 residues. From germline, CDR1 is MNHNS and CDR2 SASEGT. CDR3 amino acids: CASSERQGRSNQPQHF. As DNA, the CDR3 is TGTGCCAGCAGTGAAAGGCAGGGTCGTAGCAATCAGCCCCAGCATTTT.